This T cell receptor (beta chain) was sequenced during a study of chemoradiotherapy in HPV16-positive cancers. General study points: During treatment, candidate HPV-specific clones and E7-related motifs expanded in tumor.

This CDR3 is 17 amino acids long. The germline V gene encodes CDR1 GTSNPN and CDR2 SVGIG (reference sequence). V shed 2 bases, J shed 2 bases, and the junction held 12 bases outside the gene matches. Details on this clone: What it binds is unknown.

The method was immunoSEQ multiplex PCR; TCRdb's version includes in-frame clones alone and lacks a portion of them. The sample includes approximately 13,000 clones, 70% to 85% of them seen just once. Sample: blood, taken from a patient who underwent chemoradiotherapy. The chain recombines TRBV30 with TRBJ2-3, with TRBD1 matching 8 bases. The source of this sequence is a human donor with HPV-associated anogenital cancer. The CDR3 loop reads CAWSPPGTGMITDTQYF. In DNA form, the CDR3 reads TGTGCCTGGAGTCCCCCAGGGACAGGCATGATCACAGATACGCAGTATTTT.